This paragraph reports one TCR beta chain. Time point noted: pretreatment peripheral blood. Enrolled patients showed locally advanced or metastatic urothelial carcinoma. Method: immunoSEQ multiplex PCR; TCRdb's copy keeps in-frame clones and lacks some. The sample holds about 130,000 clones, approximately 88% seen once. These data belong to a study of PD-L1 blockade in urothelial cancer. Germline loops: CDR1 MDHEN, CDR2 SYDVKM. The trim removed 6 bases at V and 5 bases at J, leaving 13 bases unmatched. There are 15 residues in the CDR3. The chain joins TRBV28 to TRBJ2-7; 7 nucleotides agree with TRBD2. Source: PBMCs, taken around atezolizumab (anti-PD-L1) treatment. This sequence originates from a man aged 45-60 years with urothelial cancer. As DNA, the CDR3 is TGTGCCAGCAGCCCTCTGGGTCCGGGAGGTCACGAGCAGTACTTC. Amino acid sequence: CASSPLGPGGHEQYF.